The present T cell receptor beta chain was sequenced within a study of CD4 and CD8 cells across lung adenocarcinoma regions. The patients had localized lung adenocarcinoma, a non-small cell subtype. The V gene's germline CDR1 is MNHNS and CDR2 SASEGT. Trimming removed 2 bases from V and 6 bases from J, with 14 bases in between. This CDR3 region has 15 residues. Using its own MiXCR run on the PCR reads, TCRdb lists one record per CDR3 protein. Of about 5,000 distinct CDR3 sequences listed, approximately 67% are singletons. Sequences were obtained from CD4+ T cells from the center of a lung tumor. The genes are TRBV6-1 and TRBJ1-5; weak D call: TRBD1 (6 bases). This receptor was obtained from a female donor with lung adenocarcinoma. The CD4 and CD8 labels of this study may be unreliable. The CDR3 is CASSEMIQGTQPQHF. The CDR3 nucleotides read TGTGCCAGCAGTGAAATGATCCAGGGGACTCAGCCCCAGCATTTT.